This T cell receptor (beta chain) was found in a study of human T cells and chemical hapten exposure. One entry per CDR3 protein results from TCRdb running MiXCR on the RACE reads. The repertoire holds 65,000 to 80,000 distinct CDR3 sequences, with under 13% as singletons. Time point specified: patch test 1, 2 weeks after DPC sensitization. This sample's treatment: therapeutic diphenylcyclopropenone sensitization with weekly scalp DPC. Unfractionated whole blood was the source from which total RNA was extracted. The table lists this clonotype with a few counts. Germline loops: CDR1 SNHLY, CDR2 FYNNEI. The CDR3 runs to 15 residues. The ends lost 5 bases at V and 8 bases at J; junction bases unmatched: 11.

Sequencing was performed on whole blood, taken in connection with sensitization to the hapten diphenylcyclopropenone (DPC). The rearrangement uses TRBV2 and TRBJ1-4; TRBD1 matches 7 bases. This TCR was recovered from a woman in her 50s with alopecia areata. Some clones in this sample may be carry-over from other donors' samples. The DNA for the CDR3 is TGTGCCAGCAGTCTACCCGGGACAGCACGAGAAAAACTGTTTTTT. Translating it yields CASSLPGTAREKLFF. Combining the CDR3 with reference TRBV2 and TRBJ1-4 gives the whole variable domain EPEVTQTPSHQVTQMGQEVILRCVPISNHLYFYWYRQILGQKVEFLVSFYNNEISEKSEIFDDQFSVERPDGSNFTLKIRSTKLEDSAMYFCASSLPGTAREKLFFGSGTQLSVL.